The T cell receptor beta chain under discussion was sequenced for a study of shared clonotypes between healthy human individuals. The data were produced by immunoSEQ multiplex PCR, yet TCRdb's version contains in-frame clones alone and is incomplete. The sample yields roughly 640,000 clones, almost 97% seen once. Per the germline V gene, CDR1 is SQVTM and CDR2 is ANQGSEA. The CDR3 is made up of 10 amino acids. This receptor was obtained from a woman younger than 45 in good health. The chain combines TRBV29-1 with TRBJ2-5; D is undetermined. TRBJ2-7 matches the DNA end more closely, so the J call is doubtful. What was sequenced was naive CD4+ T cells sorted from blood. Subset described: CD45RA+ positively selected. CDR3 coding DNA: TGCAGCGTTGTCAGCGACGAGCAGTACTTC. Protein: CSVVSDEQYF.